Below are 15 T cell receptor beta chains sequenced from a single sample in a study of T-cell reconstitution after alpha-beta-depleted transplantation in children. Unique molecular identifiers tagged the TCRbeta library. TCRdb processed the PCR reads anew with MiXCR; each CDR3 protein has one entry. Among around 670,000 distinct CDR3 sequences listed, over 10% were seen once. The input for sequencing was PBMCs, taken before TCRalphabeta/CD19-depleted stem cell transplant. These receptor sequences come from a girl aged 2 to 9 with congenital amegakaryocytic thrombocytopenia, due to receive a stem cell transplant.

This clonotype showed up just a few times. The chain's CDR3 is CASTRVLGTEAFF. In DNA form, the CDR3 reads TGTGCCAGCACCCGAGTCTTGGGCACTGAAGCTTTCTTT. The V and J genes are TRBV7-3 and TRBJ1-1; D is undetermined. V was cut by 7 bases and J by 4 bases, with 13 bases left in between. Germline CDR1 reads SGHTA; CDR2 reads FQGTGA. CDR3 size: 13 residues.

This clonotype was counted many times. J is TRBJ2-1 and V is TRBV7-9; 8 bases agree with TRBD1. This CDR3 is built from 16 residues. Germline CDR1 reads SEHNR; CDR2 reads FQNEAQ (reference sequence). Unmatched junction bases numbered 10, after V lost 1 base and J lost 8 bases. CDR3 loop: CASSLGWQGANDEQFF. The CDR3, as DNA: TGTGCCAGCAGCTTAGGTTGGCAGGGGGCTAACGATGAGCAGTTCTTC. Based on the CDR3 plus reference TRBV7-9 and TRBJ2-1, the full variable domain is DTGVSQNPRHKITKRGQNVTFRCDPISEHNRLYWYRQTLGQGPEFLTYFQNEAQLEKSRLLSDRFSAERPKGSFSTLEIQRTEQGDSAMYLCASSLGWQGANDEQFFGPGTRLTVL.

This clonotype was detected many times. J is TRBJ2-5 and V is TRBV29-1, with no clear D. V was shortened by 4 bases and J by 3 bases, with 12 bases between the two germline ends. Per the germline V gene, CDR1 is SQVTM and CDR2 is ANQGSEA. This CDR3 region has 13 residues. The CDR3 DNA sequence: TGCAGCGTTGGGTTGGGGATCAAAGAGACCCAGTACTTC. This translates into CSVGLGIKETQYF.

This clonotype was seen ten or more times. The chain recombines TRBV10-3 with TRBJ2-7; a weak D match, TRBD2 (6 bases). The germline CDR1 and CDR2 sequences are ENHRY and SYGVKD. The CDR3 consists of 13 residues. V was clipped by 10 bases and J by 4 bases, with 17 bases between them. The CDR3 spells CATGDSGYYEQYF. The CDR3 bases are TGTGCCACCGGTGATAGCGGATATTACGAGCAGTACTTC.

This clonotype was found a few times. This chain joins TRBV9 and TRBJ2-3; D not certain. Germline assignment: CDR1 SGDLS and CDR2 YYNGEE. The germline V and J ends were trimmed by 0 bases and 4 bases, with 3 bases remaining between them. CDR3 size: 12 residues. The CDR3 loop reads CASSVASDTQYF. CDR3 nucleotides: TGTGCCAGCAGCGTAGCTTCAGATACGCAGTATTTT. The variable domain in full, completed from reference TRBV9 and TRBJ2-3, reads DSGVTQTPKHLITATGQRVTLRCSPRSGDLSVYWYQQSLDQGLQFLIQYYNGEERAKGNILERFSAQQFPDLHSELNLSSLELGDSALYFCASSVASDTQYFGPGTRLTVL.

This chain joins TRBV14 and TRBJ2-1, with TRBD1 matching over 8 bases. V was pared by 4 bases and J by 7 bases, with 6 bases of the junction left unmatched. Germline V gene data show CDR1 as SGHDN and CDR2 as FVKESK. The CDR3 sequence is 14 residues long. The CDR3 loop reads CASSPAGGWNEQFF. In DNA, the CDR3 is TGTGCCAGCAGCCCGGCAGGGGGCTGGAATGAGCAGTTCTTC.

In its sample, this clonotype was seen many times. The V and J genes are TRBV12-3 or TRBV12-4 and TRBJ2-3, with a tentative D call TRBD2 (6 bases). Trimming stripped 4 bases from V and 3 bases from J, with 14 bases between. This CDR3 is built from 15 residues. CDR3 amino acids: CASSWDSSMTDTQYF. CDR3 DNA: TGTGCCAGCAGTTGGGACTCCTCTATGACAGATACGCAGTATTTT.

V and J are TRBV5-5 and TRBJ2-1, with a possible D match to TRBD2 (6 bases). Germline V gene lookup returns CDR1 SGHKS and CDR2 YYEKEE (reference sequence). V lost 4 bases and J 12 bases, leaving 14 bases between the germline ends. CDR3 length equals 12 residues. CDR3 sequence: CASSPSGTLQFF. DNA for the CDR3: TGTGCCAGCAGCCCATCTGGGACTCTGCAGTTCTTC.

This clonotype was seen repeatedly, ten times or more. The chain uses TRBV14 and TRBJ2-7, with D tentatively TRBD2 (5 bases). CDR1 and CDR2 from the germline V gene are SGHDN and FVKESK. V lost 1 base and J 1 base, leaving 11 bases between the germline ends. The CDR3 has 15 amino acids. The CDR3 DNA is TGTGCCAGCAGCCAAGGGGTGGGGAGATCCTACGAGCAGTACTTC. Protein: CASSQGVGRSYEQYF.

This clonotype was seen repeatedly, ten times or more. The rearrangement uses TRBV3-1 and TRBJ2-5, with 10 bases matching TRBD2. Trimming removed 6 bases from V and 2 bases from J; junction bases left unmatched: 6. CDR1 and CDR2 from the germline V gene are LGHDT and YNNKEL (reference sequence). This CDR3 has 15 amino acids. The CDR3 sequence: CASRALAGGQETQYF. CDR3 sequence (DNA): TGTGCCAGCAGAGCTTTAGCGGGAGGACAAGAGACCCAGTACTTC.

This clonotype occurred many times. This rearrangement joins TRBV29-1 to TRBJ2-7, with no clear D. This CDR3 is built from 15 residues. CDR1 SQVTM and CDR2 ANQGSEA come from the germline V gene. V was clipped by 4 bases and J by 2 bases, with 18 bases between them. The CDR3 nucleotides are TGCAGCGTTGTGTTATCTAAGGCACCTCCCTACGAGCAGTACTTC. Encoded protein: CSVVLSKAPPYEQYF.

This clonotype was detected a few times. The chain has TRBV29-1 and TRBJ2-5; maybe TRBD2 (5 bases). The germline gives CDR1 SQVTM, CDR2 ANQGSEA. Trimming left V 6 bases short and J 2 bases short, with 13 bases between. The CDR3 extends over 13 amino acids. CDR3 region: CSVQYGGQETQYF. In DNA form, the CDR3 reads TGCAGCGTCCAGTATGGCGGGCAAGAGACCCAGTACTTC. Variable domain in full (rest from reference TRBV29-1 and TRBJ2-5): SAVISQKPSRDICQRGTSLTIQCQVDSQVTMMFWYRQQPGQSLTLIATANQGSEATYESGFVIDKFPISRPNLTFSTLTVSNMSPEDSSIYLCSVQYGGQETQYFGPGTRLLVL.

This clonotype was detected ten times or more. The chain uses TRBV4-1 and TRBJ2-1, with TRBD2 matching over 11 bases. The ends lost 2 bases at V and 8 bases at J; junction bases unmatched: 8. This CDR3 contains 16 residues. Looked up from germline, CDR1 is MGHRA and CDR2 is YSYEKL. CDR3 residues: CASSQPTSGSSHEQFF. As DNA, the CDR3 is TGCGCCAGCAGCCAACCAACTAGCGGGAGTTCCCATGAGCAGTTCTTC.

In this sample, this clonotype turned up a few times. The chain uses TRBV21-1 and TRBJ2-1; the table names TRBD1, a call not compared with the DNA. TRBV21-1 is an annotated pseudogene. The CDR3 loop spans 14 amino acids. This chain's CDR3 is CASSTLDRVDEQFF. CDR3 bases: TGTGCCAGCAGCACCCTGGACAGGGTGGATGAGCAGTTCTTC.

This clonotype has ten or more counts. CDR3 nucleotides: TGTGCCACCAGCAGAGAGACGGAGACCCAGTACTTC. This codes for CATSRETETQYF. The chain joins TRBV15 to TRBJ2-5, with unresolved D. The CDR3 has 12 amino acids. Germline values: CDR1 LNHNV, CDR2 YYDKDF (reference sequence). V lost 0 bases to trimming and J lost 5 bases, with 4 bases between them.